A single sample is the source of the 16 T cell receptor beta chains below, sequenced in a study of vaccination and CD4 T cells after COVID-19. These TCRs are of unknown antigen specificity. An Oncomine TCR Beta short-read assay was used to sequence the DNA from cultured CD4+ T cells. MiXCR, run by TCRdb on the PCR reads, gives a single entry per CDR3 protein. The sample lists about 16,000 distinct CDR3 sequences; nearly 55% were seen once. Treatment meaning: approximately nine-day PBMC culture with coronavirus spike peptide pools or control peptides (ViraFEST assay). This specimen consisted of CD4+ T cells from blood, cultured in vitro, obtained before SARS-CoV-2 vaccination. The receptors come from a human donor who had recovered from COVID-19.

The chain couples TRBV19 to TRBJ2-3; 13 bases match TRBD2. J was trimmed by 1 base and V by 3 bases; bases with no gene match: 4. CDR3 length: 17 residues. The germline V gene encodes CDR1 LNHDA and CDR2 SQIVND (reference sequence). CDR3 sequence: CASSIPGLAGGTDTQYF. The CDR3 DNA follows: TGTGCCAGTAGTATCCCCGGACTAGCGGGGGGCACAGATACGCAGTATTTT.

This clonotype was seen a handful of times. The chain links TRBV6-1 to TRBJ1-2; 9 nucleotides align to TRBD1. CDR1 and CDR2 (germline): MNHNS, SASEGT. Trimming took 2 bases from V and 6 from J; bases not matched to a gene: 10. This CDR3 region has 16 residues. The CDR3 nucleotides read TGTGCCAGCAGTGAACACTACCAGGACAGGGGAAATGGCTACACCTTC. It specifies CASSEHYQDRGNGYTF.

This clonotype was observed a few times. The chain uses TRBV2 and TRBJ1-1, with unresolved D. V lost 5 bases, J lost 6 bases, and 10 bases lay in between. The germline gives CDR1 SNHLY, CDR2 FYNNEI. The CDR3 runs to 12 residues. This chain's CDR3 is CASSRESAEAFF. CDR3 DNA sequence: TGTGCCAGCAGTAGGGAGAGCGCTGAAGCTTTCTTT.

V usage is TRBV27 and J usage is TRBJ2-1; the match to TRBD1 covers 9 bases. V lost 7 bases to trimming and J lost 6 bases; unmatched junction nucleotides: 10. Germline CDR1 is MNHEY and CDR2 is SMNVEV (reference sequence). This CDR3 comprises 15 residues. CDR3 sequence: CASTDRDRVGNEQFF. CDR3 coding DNA: TGTGCCAGCACGGATCGGGACAGGGTGGGCAATGAGCAGTTCTTC.

This clonotype was counted only a few times. J is TRBJ1-2 and V is TRBV19; unclear D gene. The CDR3 is 12 amino acids. V lost 5 bases to trimming and J lost 7 bases, with 11 bases between them. CDR1 is LNHDA, CDR2 SQIVND, per germline (reference sequence). CDR3 in DNA: TGTGCCAGTAGTCGCTCCATAAGTGGCTACACCTTC. This sequence encodes CASSRSISGYTF.

In its sample, this clonotype was seen a few times. The J gene is TRBJ1-1, the V gene TRBV28; TRBD1 might be the D (6 bases). Germline V CDR1 and CDR2: MDHEN, SYDVKM. The CDR3 covers 20 residues. Trimming removed 8 bases from V and 0 bases from J, with 31 bases in between. The CDR3 nucleotides read TGTGCCAGCGTTGGCGACCGCACCGGCCTTAACAGGGAATTGAACACTGAAGCTTTCTTT. Its translation is CASVGDRTGLNRELNTEAFF.

V gene TRBV9 combines with J gene TRBJ2-3, with TRBD1 matching 7 bases. Germline loops: CDR1 SGDLS, CDR2 YYNGEE. The length of the CDR3 is 14 residues. V gave up 3 bases and J gave up 6 bases; unmatched junction bases: 7. The CDR3 here is CASSASSRGDTQYF. The CDR3 DNA sequence: TGTGCCAGCAGCGCCAGCTCCAGGGGGGATACGCAGTATTTT.

This rearrangement joins TRBV30 to TRBJ2-5, with D possibly matching TRBD2 (6 bases). Trimming removed 5 bases at V and 5 bases at J, with 12 bases between. CDR1 and CDR2 (germline): GTSNPN, SVGIG (reference sequence). CDR3 length: 12 amino acids. This chain's CDR3 is CAWGGGRETQYF. CDR3 DNA: TGTGCCTGGGGTGGGGGGAGGGAGACCCAGTACTTC.

In its sample, this clonotype was seen a few times. The V call is TRBV28, the J call TRBJ1-1, with D unresolved. The CDR3 extends over 14 amino acids. Germline lookup yields CDR1 MDHEN and CDR2 SYDVKM. V lost 5 bases and J lost 1, with 11 bases in between. The CDR3 here is CASSKGFRNTEAFF. CDR3 bases: TGTGCCAGCAGTAAGGGATTTAGGAACACTGAAGCTTTCTTT.

The CDR3 coding sequence is TGTGCCAGCAGCATTGGAACCGGGACAGGGGGAGAAGAGACCCAGTACTTC. Its translation: CASSIGTGTGGEETQYF. The chain recombines TRBV11-3 with TRBJ2-5, with 11 bases aligning to TRBD1. CDR3 size: 17 residues. After removal of 5 bases from V and 3 bases from J, the junction contained 11 bases not matched to a gene. Germline V gene data show CDR1 as SGHNT and CDR2 as YENEEA. Together with reference TRBV11-3 and TRBJ2-5, the CDR3 gives the full variable domain: EAGVVQSPRYKIIEKKQPVAFWCNPISGHNTLYWYLQNLGQGPELLIRYENEEAVDDSQLPKDRFSAERLKGVDSTLKIQPAELGDSAVYLCASSIGTGTGGEETQYFGPGTRLLVL.

The V and J genes are TRBV28 and TRBJ2-1, with D maybe TRBD1 (5 bases). Germline V gene data show CDR1 as MDHEN and CDR2 as SYDVKM. Trimming shortened V by 4 bases and J by 4 bases, and 17 bases separated the two germline ends. The CDR3 has 16 amino acids. The CDR3 DNA is TGTGCCAGCAGTTCCGCAGAAGGGGCAAAGTACAATGAGCAGTTCTTC. Its translation is CASSSAEGAKYNEQFF.

The chain uses TRBV6-5 and TRBJ1-1; D unclear. Trimming removed 0 bases from V and 1 base from J, with 3 bases in between. Germline values: CDR1 MNHEY, CDR2 SVGAGI. This CDR3 is 13 amino acids long. The CDR3 DNA reads TGTGCCAGCAGTTACTCGTGGAACACTGAAGCTTTCTTT. It encodes CASSYSWNTEAFF.

Only a few counts were recorded for this clonotype. V usage is TRBV6-4 and J usage is TRBJ2-3; D remains ambiguous. The CDR3 runs to 14 residues. V shed 2 bases and J shed 0 bases, with 6 bases lying between them. Germline V gives CDR1 MRHNA, CDR2 SNTAGT. The CDR3 reads CASSDGGSTDTQYF. The DNA for the CDR3 is TGTGCCAGCAGTGACGGCGGCAGCACAGATACGCAGTATTTT.

V gene TRBV7-2 combines with J gene TRBJ2-5; D uncertain. Looked up from germline, CDR1 is SGHTA and CDR2 is FQGNSA. CDR3 size: 11 residues. Trimming removed 5 bases from V and 5 bases from J, with 6 bases in between. DNA of the CDR3: TGTGCCAGCAGCCGCACGGAGACCCAGTACTTC. Residues: CASSRTETQYF.

This clonotype was counted a few times. The CDR3 reads CSAQTGDTRPQETQYF. The DNA for the CDR3 is TGCAGTGCCCAGACAGGGGATACTAGGCCCCAAGAGACCCAGTACTTC. The V and J genes are TRBV20-1 and TRBJ2-5; 8 nucleotides line up with TRBD1. V lost 6 bases to trimming and J lost 1 base; unmatched junction nucleotides: 13. CDR1 is DFQATT, CDR2 SNEGSKA, per germline (reference sequence). The CDR3 consists of 16 residues.

The chain employs TRBV7-9 and TRBJ1-5; the match to TRBD1 covers 7 bases. Losses at the gene ends were 4 bases for V and 2 bases for J; bases not matched to a gene: 2. The CDR3 length is 14 residues. Germline values: CDR1 SEHNR, CDR2 FQNEAQ (reference sequence). CDR3 region: CASSSGQGNQPQHF. The CDR3 DNA follows: TGTGCCAGCAGCTCCGGACAGGGCAATCAGCCCCAGCATTTT.